Each of the 3 T cell receptor beta chains below was sequenced from the same sample in a study of blood T cell repertoires in COVID-19. Profiled with immunoSEQ multiplex PCR; TCRdb holds only in-frame clones, not every one. Of 190,000 or so clones listed, about 85% were seen once; the top ten hold 7.5% to 10%. Sequencing was performed on peripheral blood. Every receptor here comes from a woman older than 75 with acute or convalescent COVID-19.

This chain links TRBV7-9 with TRBJ2-3; weak D call: TRBD2 (6 bases). The ends were cut back, 1 base at V and 4 bases at J, with 12 bases in the middle. CDR1 SEHNR and CDR2 FQNEAQ come from the germline V gene (reference sequence). The CDR3 has 15 amino acids. The chain's CDR3 is CASSLGYGEADTQYF. The CDR3 DNA reads TGTGCCAGCAGCTTAGGCTACGGGGAGGCAGATACGCAGTATTTT.

Concerning this clone itself: This sample includes further DNA sequences coding for the same CDR3. The CDR3 reads CASSLQGNQPQHF. The CDR3 DNA is TGCGCCAGCAGCCTCCAGGGGAATCAGCCCCAGCATTTT. The gene calls are TRBV5-1 and TRBJ1-5, with D tentatively TRBD1 (6 bases). Trimming shortened V by 4 bases and J by 4 bases, and 9 bases separated the two germline ends. CDR3 length equals 13 residues. Germline V lookup: CDR1 SGHRS, CDR2 YFSETQ.

J is TRBJ2-3 and V is TRBV2, with D perhaps TRBD1 (5 bases). Trimming removed 11 bases from V and 3 bases from J, with 21 bases in between. The germline gives CDR1 SNHLY, CDR2 FYNNEI. The CDR3 has 15 residues. The chain's CDR3 is CAGAKVGQGTDTQYF. CDR3 nucleotides: TGTGCCGGGGCCAAAGTGGGCCAAGGGACAGATACGCAGTATTTT.